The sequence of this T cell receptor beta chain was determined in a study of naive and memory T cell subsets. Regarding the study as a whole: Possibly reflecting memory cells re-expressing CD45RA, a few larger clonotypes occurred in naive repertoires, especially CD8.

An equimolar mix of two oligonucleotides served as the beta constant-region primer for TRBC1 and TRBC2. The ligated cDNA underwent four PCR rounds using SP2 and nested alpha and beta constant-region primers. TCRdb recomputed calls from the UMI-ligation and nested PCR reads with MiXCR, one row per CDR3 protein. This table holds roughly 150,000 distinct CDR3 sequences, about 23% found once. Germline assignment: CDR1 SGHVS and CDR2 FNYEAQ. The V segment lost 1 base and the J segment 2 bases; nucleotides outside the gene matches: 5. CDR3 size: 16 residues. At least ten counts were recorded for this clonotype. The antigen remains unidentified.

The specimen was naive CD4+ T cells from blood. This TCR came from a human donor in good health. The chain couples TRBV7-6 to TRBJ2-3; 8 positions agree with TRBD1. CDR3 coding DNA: TGTGCCAGCAGCTTAGGACAGGGGTATGTCACAGATACGCAGTATTTT. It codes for CASSLGQGYVTDTQYF.